This is a list of T cell receptor beta chains from one sample in a study of cytomegalovirus exposure and HLA in healthy donors. Assay used: immunoSEQ multiplex PCR; TCRdb lists only in-frame clones, some missing. The profile shows 150,000 or so clones, more than 75% of them singletons. The sequenced material came from PBMCs. The receptors originated from a man aged 50 to 59 in good health and CMV-seronegative. The CDR3 runs from the conserved cysteine through the conserved F or W. A D gene is named only where the DNA matches it firmly. A row's size may be missing; if present it is once, few, many or a size class.

J gene,V gene,D gene,CDR3 length,clone size,CDR3 protein,CDR3 DNA
TRBJ2-3,TRBV2,TRBD2,15,few,CASSEWREGADTQYF,TGTGCCAGCAGTGAATGGCGGGAGGGTGCAGATACGCAGTATTTT
TRBJ2-3,TRBV2,NA,16,NA,CASSERGTDSRDTQYF,TGTGCCAGCAGTGAAAGGGGGACGGACTCCAGGGATACGCAGTATTTT
TRBJ1-4,TRBV27,NA,14,NA,CASSFSGVGEKLFF,TGTGCCAGCAGTTTTTCCGGGGTTGGGGAAAAACTGTTTTTT
TRBJ2-5,TRBV5-4,TRBD2,15,NA,CASSLSGGAGETQYF,TGTGCCAGCAGCTTAAGCGGGGGGGCAGGGGAGACCCAGTACTTC
TRBJ2-3,TRBV6-5,TRBD1,16,NA,CASSSSNRGSTDTQYF,TGTGCCAGCAGTTCGTCGAACAGGGGTAGCACAGATACGCAGTATTTT
TRBJ2-7,TRBV2,NA,13,NA,CASRIRLTYEQYF,TGTGCCAGCAGAATCAGATTGACCTACGAGCAGTACTTC
TRBJ2-3,TRBV4-1,NA,17,NA,CASSRGGLGHSTDTQYF,TGCGCCAGCAGCCGCGGCGGGTTGGGACATTCAACAGATACGCAGTATTTT
TRBJ2-5,TRBV19,NA,11,NA,CASSFGETQYF,TGTGCCAGTAGCTTCGGGGAGACCCAGTACTTC
TRBJ1-5,TRBV9,TRBD1,15,NA,CASSVTGAHQEPQHF,TGTGCCAGCAGCGTCACAGGGGCTCATCAAGAGCCCCAGCATTTT
TRBJ1-2,TRBV27,TRBD1,14,NA,CASGRQGARDGYTF,TGTGCCAGCGGTAGACAGGGGGCGCGGGATGGCTACACCTTC
TRBJ1-5,TRBV27,NA,13,NA,CASSAHSNQPQHF,TGTGCCAGCAGTGCACATAGCAATCAGCCCCAGCATTTT
TRBJ2-3,TRBV30,TRBD1,13,NA,CAWVTGSGDTQYF,TGTGCCTGGGTGACAGGGTCCGGAGATACGCAGTATTTT
TRBJ1-1,TRBV19,TRBD1,15,NA,CASMDRGLGNTEAFF,TGTGCCAGTATGGACAGGGGCCTTGGGAACACTGAAGCTTTCTTT
TRBJ2-7,TRBV6-5,NA,13,NA,CASSYVTGYEQYF,TGTGCCAGCAGTTACGTGACAGGCTACGAGCAGTACTTC
TRBJ2-1,TRBV18,TRBD2,15,NA,CASSPGTSGSSEQFF,TGTGCCAGCTCACCAGGGACTAGCGGGAGTTCTGAGCAGTTCTTC
TRBJ2-1,TRBV6-5,TRBD2,16,NA,CASSYPTSGDYNEQFF,TGTGCCAGCAGTTACCCGACTAGCGGGGACTACAATGAGCAGTTCTTC
TRBJ1-1,TRBV28,NA,13,NA,CASSGRTRTEAFF,TGTGCCAGCAGCGGAAGGACACGGACTGAAGCTTTCTTT
TRBJ1-2,TRBV5-6,NA,16,NA,CASSLFQRSDVSGYTF,TGTGCCAGCAGCTTGTTTCAGCGATCCGACGTATCGGGCTACACCTTC
TRBJ1-1,TRBV29-1,NA,12,NA,CSVESYNTEAFF,TGCAGCGTTGAGAGCTATAACACTGAAGCTTTCTTT
TRBJ2-2,TRBV7-9,NA,15,NA,CASSLGPGAAGELFF,TGTGCCAGCAGCTTAGGTCCAGGGGCGGCCGGGGAGCTGTTTTTT
TRBJ2-5,TRBV5-1,NA,14,NA,CASSSRQPQETQYF,TGCGCCAGCAGCTCGAGACAGCCGCAAGAGACCCAGTACTTC
TRBJ1-6,TRBV5-3,TRBD1,16,NA,CARSYATGDKNSPLHF,TGTGCCAGAAGCTATGCGACAGGGGATAAGAATTCACCCCTCCACTTT